This T cell receptor beta chain is from a study of T cells after yellow fever vaccination. TCRdb re-derived calls from the 5' RACE reads in MiXCR, one entry per CDR3 protein. Of 170,000 or so distinct CDR3 sequences listed, roughly 8.8% were seen once; the top ten hold around 40%. Germline assignment: CDR1 MGHRA and CDR2 YSYEKL. The length of the CDR3 is 15 residues. Trimming cost V 3 bases and J 10 bases, with 21 bases left between them. The chain joins TRBV4-1 to TRBJ1-1, with D possibly TRBD1 on 5 matching bases. The receptor comes from a man aged 18 to 30 who received the YFV17D yellow fever vaccine. Sequenced material: CD8+ T cells sorted from PBMCs, taken 45 days after the yellow fever booster vaccination. The CDR3 region is CASSHIGKFGGGAFF. CDR3 in DNA: TGCGCCAGCAGCCACATCGGGAAATTCGGGGGGGGAGCTTTCTTT.